Each of the 29 T cell receptor beta chains below was sequenced from the same sample in a study of cytomegalovirus exposure and HLA in healthy donors (TCRdb year 2017). Library method: the immunoSEQ multiplex PCR assay. The multiplex PCR relied on a mix of 60 forward primers for TCR Vbeta segments and 13 reverse primers for TCR Jbeta segments. The table comes from immuneACCESS by way of TCRdb, which keeps in-frame sequences with V and J called. Part of the clones is missing from these tables; in studies checked, under half for an unresolved V gene and the rest for unknown reasons. In all, the sample holds 140,000 to 150,000 clones, and 75% of those were seen once. Clones ranked in the top ten supply over 6% of the sample. The material sequenced was PBMCs. The receptor set was obtained from a man aged 25 to 40 in good health and CMV-seronegative.

The chain has TRBV27 and TRBJ2-2; TRBD2 is a possible D gene (6 bases). The germline gives CDR1 MNHEY, CDR2 SMNVEV (reference sequence). The V and J ends lost 4 bases and 6 bases respectively, with 12 bases between them. The CDR3 spans 14 residues. CDR3: CASSWGREAGELFF. CDR3 bases: TGTGCCAGCAGTTGGGGCAGGGAGGCCGGGGAGCTGTTTTTT.

The chain recombines TRBV7-9 with TRBJ1-2; 9 bases are a match to TRBD1. Germline trimming cut 8 bases from V and 4 bases from J; bases unmatched to any gene: 5. CDR3 length: 13 amino acids. CDR1 and CDR2 (germline): SEHNR, FQNEAQ (reference sequence). The chain's CDR3 is CASLTGGTYGYTF. For the CDR3, the DNA is TGTGCCAGCCTGACAGGGGGTACCTATGGCTACACCTTC.

This chain links TRBV9 with TRBJ1-3, with a weak D call TRBD1 (5 bases). Between the trimmed V and J ends, which lost 4 bases and 0 bases, there was a span of 17 bases. Germline assignment: CDR1 SGDLS and CDR2 YYNGEE. The CDR3 runs 17 residues. The CDR3 protein is CASSPNQGANSGNTIYF. In nucleotides, the CDR3 is TGTGCCAGCAGCCCAAATCAGGGCGCCAACTCTGGAAACACCATATATTTT.

This chain joins TRBV30 and TRBJ2-3; 7 bases align to TRBD1. Germline CDR1 is GTSNPN and CDR2 is SVGIG (reference sequence). The CDR3 is made up of 17 amino acids. Trimming cost V 0 bases and J 0 bases; bases outside gene matches: 9. In DNA, the CDR3 is TGTGCCTGGAGTGTCGTAGGGACAGATTTTAGCACAGATACGCAGTATTTT. Residues: CAWSVVGTDFSTDTQYF.

This clone was seen more than once but under ten times. The J gene is TRBJ2-2, the V gene TRBV19; maybe TRBD2 (5 bases). Trimming shortened V by 0 bases and J by 7 bases, and 9 bases separated the two germline ends. The CDR3 contains 14 residues. The germline CDR1 and CDR2 sequences are LNHDA and SQIVND (reference sequence). The CDR3: CASSIDYRGGELFF. The CDR3 nucleotides read TGTGCCAGTAGTATAGATTACCGGGGCGGGGAGCTGTTTTTT. Supplemented by reference TRBV19 and TRBJ2-2, the full variable domain reads DGGITQSPKYLFRKEGQNVTLSCEQNLNHDAMYWYRQDPGQGLRLIYYSQIVNDFQKGDIAEGYSVSREKKESFPLTVTSAQKNPTAFYLCASSIDYRGGELFFGEGSRLTVL.

This clone has more than one count but fewer than ten. The chain recombines TRBV11-2 with TRBJ1-2, with D perhaps matching TRBD1 (6 bases). The V gene's germline CDR1 is SGHAT and CDR2 FQNNGV. Trimming stripped 7 bases from V and 5 bases from J, with 17 bases between. The CDR3 covers 14 residues. The CDR3 bases are TGTGCCAGCACCCCGGGGGGCAGCGCGTATGGCTACACCTTC. Translated, it gives CASTPGGSAYGYTF.

The chain combines TRBV19 with TRBJ1-5, with D tentatively TRBD1 (5 bases). Trimming left V 5 bases short and J 4 bases short, with 15 bases between. The CDR3 covers 15 residues. Germline assignment: CDR1 LNHDA and CDR2 SQIVND (reference sequence). The CDR3 reads CASSVVGRANQPQHF. The DNA of the CDR3 is TGTGCCAGTAGTGTTGTGGGCAGGGCAAATCAGCCCCAGCATTTT.

V gene TRBV5-8 combines with J gene TRBJ1-5; D unresolved. V lost 5 bases and J lost 5, with 17 bases in between. Germline V gene data show CDR1 as SGHTS and CDR2 as YDEGEE. The CDR3 is made up of 15 amino acids. CDR3 residues: CASSTEGTGDQPQHF. CDR3 DNA sequence: TGTGCCAGCAGTACTGAGGGAACGGGTGATCAGCCCCAGCATTTT.

For this clone: One junction end does not reproduce the germline sequence, and a read error may be involved. The chain employs TRBV7-9 and TRBJ1-1, with 10 bases lining up with TRBD1. The CDR3 is 12 residues long. CDR1 SEHNR and CDR2 FQNEAQ come from the germline V gene (reference sequence). The CDR3 sequence is CASSLGDRGLAF. CDR3 nucleotide sequence: TGTGCCAGCAGCTTAGGTGACAGGGGGCTAGCTTTT.

This chain joins TRBV10-2 and TRBJ2-3; 7 bases are shared with TRBD2. There are 13 residues in the CDR3. Germline values: CDR1 WSHSY, CDR2 SAAADI. After removal of 4 bases from V and 4 bases from J, the junction contained 2 bases not matched to a gene. In nucleotides, the CDR3 is TGCGCCAGCAGTGGGGGGAGGGCAGATACGCAGTATTTT. It codes for CASSGGRADTQYF.

Only one count was recorded for this clone. The chain combines TRBV5-4 with TRBJ2-1, with 10 bases matching TRBD2. CDR3 length: 19 residues. The V gene's germline CDR1 is SGHNT and CDR2 YYREEE (reference sequence). Losses at the gene ends were 0 bases for V and 0 bases for J; bases not matched to a gene: 9. The CDR3 coding sequence is TGTGCCAGCAGCTTGGGTGGACTAGCGGAAGCCCTCTCCTACAATGAGCAGTTCTTC. Translation gives CASSLGGLAEALSYNEQFF.

This chain uses TRBV11-2 with TRBJ1-6; D is unresolved. The germline gives CDR1 SGHAT, CDR2 FQNNGV. V lost 1 base and J 0 bases, leaving 7 bases between the germline ends. The CDR3 consists of 16 residues. CDR3 in DNA: TGTGCCAGCAGCTTAGTAGGGAGCTCCTATAATTCACCCCTCCACTTT. Its translation: CASSLVGSSYNSPLHF.

The genes are TRBV9 and TRBJ2-3; possibly TRBD1 for D (5 bases). The CDR3 extends over 16 amino acids. The V and J ends lost 4 bases and 1 base respectively, with 16 bases between them. Germline CDR1 reads SGDLS; CDR2 reads YYNGEE. The CDR3 sequence: CASSRSQLGRTDTQYF. CDR3 DNA sequence: TGTGCCAGCAGCCGAAGCCAACTGGGGCGCACAGATACGCAGTATTTT.

V is TRBV19 and J is TRBJ2-3; D not resolved. Germline V gene sequence: CDR1 LNHDA, CDR2 SQIVND (reference sequence). With 4 bases removed from V and 5 bases from J, the gap between germline ends came to 4 bases. CDR3 length: 11 amino acids. The CDR3 nucleotides are TGTGCCAGTAGTACCGGAGATACGCAGTATTTT. Its protein is CASSTGDTQYF.

The chain carries TRBV5-1 and TRBJ1-6; the D is unclear. CDR3 length: 14 residues. V lost 2 bases and J 8 bases, leaving 11 bases between the germline ends. Germline lookup yields CDR1 SGHRS and CDR2 YFSETQ. CDR3 nucleotides: TGCGCCAGCAGCTTACGAGGGCAAGATTCACCCCTCCACTTT. Its protein is CASSLRGQDSPLHF.

The chain combines TRBV28 with TRBJ2-6; 13 nucleotides agree with TRBD2. Germline trimming cut 6 bases from V and 4 bases from J; bases unmatched to any gene: 18. This CDR3 comprises 21 residues. The germline V gene has CDR1 MDHEN and CDR2 SYDVKM. CDR3 loop: CASRSPGTSGKGEGGANVLTF. The CDR3 DNA reads TGTGCCAGCAGATCCCCCGGGACTAGCGGGAAGGGGGAAGGAGGGGCCAACGTCCTGACTTTC. The full variable domain, with the rest looked up from reference TRBV28 and TRBJ2-6, is DVKVTQSSRYLVKRTGEKVFLECVQDMDHENMFWYRQDPGLGLRLIYFSYDVKMKEKGDIPEGYSVSREKKERFSLILESASTNQTSMYLCASRSPGTSGKGEGGANVLTFGAGSRLTVL.

The chain links TRBV6-5 to TRBJ1-6; TRBD1 matches at 11 bases. Germline loops: CDR1 MNHEY, CDR2 SVGAGI. The CDR3 extends over 14 amino acids. V gave up 0 bases and J gave up 14 bases; unmatched junction bases: 3. DNA for the CDR3: TGTGCCAGCAGTTACTCGGGACAGGGGGATGCCCTCCACTTT. Its translation: CASSYSGQGDALHF.

The rearrangement uses TRBV19 and TRBJ2-5; 10 bases are shared with TRBD2. Germline V gene sequence: CDR1 LNHDA, CDR2 SQIVND (reference sequence). V lost 3 bases to trimming and J lost 7 bases; unmatched junction nucleotides: 8. The CDR3 extends over 15 amino acids. This CDR3 is CASSIASGRRATQYF. Written as DNA, the CDR3 is TGTGCCAGTAGTATCGCTAGCGGGAGACGGGCGACCCAGTACTTC.

The CDR3 DNA sequence: TGCGCCAGCAGCGCCGCCAGGACAGGACAAGAGACCCAGTACTTC. Protein: CASSAARTGQETQYF. This sequence joins TRBV5-1 and TRBJ2-5; 7 positions agree with TRBD1. J was trimmed by 2 bases and V by 4 bases; bases with no gene match: 8. CDR3 length equals 15 residues. Germline assignment: CDR1 SGHRS and CDR2 YFSETQ.

The CDR3 DNA follows: TGTGCCACCAGCAGAGGGCTGGGGACTAGTTCGACAGATACGCAGTATTTT. As protein: CATSRGLGTSSTDTQYF. The chain couples TRBV15 to TRBJ2-3; 8 bases are a match to TRBD2. Per germline, CDR1 LNHNV and CDR2 YYDKDF (reference sequence). V shed 1 base, J shed 3 bases, and the junction held 9 bases outside the gene matches. The CDR3 contains 17 residues.

V gene TRBV18 combines with J gene TRBJ2-1; the match to TRBD2 covers 12 bases. Germline assignment: CDR1 KGHSH and CDR2 LQKENI. V lost 6 bases to trimming and J lost 6 bases; unmatched junction nucleotides: 6. There are 15 residues in the CDR3. The CDR3 DNA reads as TGTGCCAGCTCGCGGACTAGCGGGAATTCCAATGAGCAGTTCTTC. Protein product: CASSRTSGNSNEQFF.

This clone turned up a few times. V usage is TRBV30 and J usage is TRBJ1-5; D not certain. CDR1 and CDR2 (germline): GTSNPN, SVGIG (reference sequence). The CDR3 sequence is 13 residues long. Between the trimmed V and J ends, which lost 1 base and 7 bases, there was a span of 11 bases. The CDR3 spells CAWSGGGGQPQHF. As DNA, the CDR3 is TGTGCCTGGAGTGGAGGAGGAGGCCAGCCCCAGCATTTT.

The CDR3 DNA reads as TGTGCCAGCAGCTGGTCCGGACAGGGGGCGCGGGACACTGAAGCTTTCTTT. Translated, it gives CASSWSGQGARDTEAFF. The chain carries TRBV7-9 and TRBJ1-1, with TRBD1 matching 11 bases. Germline CDR1 SEHNR, CDR2 FQNEAQ (reference sequence). Trimming cost V 4 bases and J 3 bases; bases outside gene matches: 10. The CDR3 consists of 17 residues.

This chain joins TRBV4-1 and TRBJ2-2, with D tentatively TRBD2 (6 bases). The CDR3 runs to 14 residues. V dropped 4 bases and J dropped 6 bases, with 12 bases sitting between them. CDR1 is MGHRA and CDR2 is YSYEKL in the germline V gene. In nucleotides, the CDR3 is TGCGCCAGCAGCCGACCGACTAGTTCCGGGGAGCTGTTTTTT. Its translation is CASSRPTSSGELFF.

V and J are TRBV19 and TRBJ2-3, with 8 bases lining up with TRBD1. With 5 bases clipped from V and 5 bases from J, the junction kept 12 bases outside the gene matches. Germline V gene sequence: CDR1 LNHDA, CDR2 SQIVND (reference sequence). The length of the CDR3 is 16 residues. The CDR3 DNA is TGTGCCAGTAGTTCCTATCTCCAGGGGGCGGAAGATACGCAGTATTTT. Translation: CASSSYLQGAEDTQYF.

The DNA for the CDR3 is TGTGCCAGCAGTGCTCAAGATAGCCATGAGCAGTTCTTC. Translated, it gives CASSAQDSHEQFF. The rearrangement links TRBV6-4 to TRBJ2-1; no firm D call. V lost 4 bases to trimming and J lost 8 bases, with 12 bases between them. The CDR3 sequence is 13 residues long. Germline CDR1 reads MRHNA; CDR2 reads SNTAGT.

The genes are TRBV27 and TRBJ2-7; 11 nucleotides line up with TRBD2. The CDR3 runs 15 residues. Looked up from germline, CDR1 is MNHEY and CDR2 is SMNVEV (reference sequence). V trimming: 4 bases; J trimming: 7 bases; junction bases outside the gene matches: 9. As DNA, the CDR3 is TGTGCCAGCAGTTCCGTAGCGGGAGGGAAGTGGGAGCAGTACTTC. This translates into CASSSVAGGKWEQYF.

This sequence joins TRBV29-1 and TRBJ2-2, with D possibly matching TRBD2 (5 bases). Germline V CDR1 and CDR2: SQVTM, ANQGSEA. The CDR3 is 13 residues long. Trimming shortened V by 5 bases and J by 4 bases, and 11 bases separated the two germline ends. The CDR3 region is CSVPEAATGELFF. Written as DNA, the CDR3 is TGCAGCGTTCCAGAAGCGGCCACCGGGGAGCTGTTTTTT.

The count of this clone is one. The J gene is TRBJ1-2, the V gene TRBV13, with unresolved D. Trimming took off 0 bases at V and 7 bases at J, with 9 bases between the two ends. The CDR3 has 13 residues. Germline CDR1 is PRHDT and CDR2 is FYEKMQ (reference sequence). Here the CDR3 reads CASSLGQSSGYTF. The CDR3 bases are TGTGCCAGCAGCTTAGGCCAAAGTAGTGGCTACACCTTC.